Each of the 30 T cell receptor beta chains below was sequenced from the same sample in a study of OX40 agonist ivuxolimab in advanced cancers. Clones were read by immunoSEQ multiplex PCR, and TCRdb kept only the in-frame ones, dropping some. The data hold about 46,000 clones, with over 75% observed a single time. Sequencing used CD4+ or CD8+ T cells sorted from blood, obtained in a trial of the OX40 agonist ivuxolimab. All receptors derive from an adult with an advanced solid tumor such as melanoma, head and neck, liver or kidney cancer.

The genes are TRBV29-1 and TRBJ2-7; 8 bases are a match to TRBD2. V trimming: 7 bases; J trimming: 2 bases; junction bases outside the gene matches: 10. The CDR3 covers 14 residues. CDR1 is SQVTM and CDR2 is ANQGSEA in the germline V gene. The CDR3 DNA sequence: TGCAGCGCCTCCTCGGGGGGGGTCGCCTACGAGCAGTACTTC. It is translated as CSASSGGVAYEQYF.

This clone was counted only a few times. V usage is TRBV7-2 and J usage is TRBJ1-6; no firm D call. The V gene's germline CDR1 is SGHTA and CDR2 FQGNSA. V gave up 1 base and J gave up 13 bases, with 14 bases separating them. This CDR3 spans 14 amino acids. The CDR3 sequence: CASSLVGYKSPLHF. CDR3 nucleotides: TGTGCCAGCAGCTTAGTGGGGTACAAATCGCCCCTCCACTTT.

The chain combines TRBV11-2 with TRBJ2-7; D call uncertain. CDR3 length: 12 amino acids. Germline V gives CDR1 SGHAT, CDR2 FQNNGV. Trimming cost V 5 bases and J 5 bases, with 10 bases left between them. The CDR3 reads CASSLAGHEQYF. CDR3 nucleotide sequence: TGTGCCAGCAGCCTCGCCGGGCACGAGCAGTACTTC.

This chain uses TRBV2 with TRBJ1-4; D might be TRBD1 (6 bases). CDR3 length equals 14 residues. V lost 7 bases and J 5 bases, leaving 14 bases between the germline ends. CDR1 and CDR2 from the germline V gene are SNHLY and FYNNEI. CDR3 nucleotides: TGTGCCAGCAAGTTGAGGGGGGACAATGAAAAACTGTTTTTT. Residues: CASKLRGDNEKLFF.

The chain links TRBV5-1 to TRBJ1-1; the D gene is possibly TRBD1 (6 bases). Per germline, CDR1 SGHRS and CDR2 YFSETQ. Between the trimmed V and J ends, which lost 4 bases and 3 bases, there was a span of 10 bases. This CDR3 has 13 residues. The CDR3 reads CASSLSGDTEAFF. For the CDR3, the DNA is TGCGCCAGCAGCCTCTCAGGGGACACTGAAGCTTTCTTT.

The chain uses TRBV11-2 and TRBJ2-7, with 8 bases fitting TRBD2. Germline-derived CDR1 and CDR2 are SGHAT and FQNNGV. Unmatched junction bases numbered 0, after V lost 2 bases and J lost 3 bases. CDR3 length: 13 residues. In DNA form, the CDR3 reads TGTGCCAGCAGCTTAAGCGGGGGCTACGAGCAGTACTTC. Translating gives CASSLSGGYEQYF.

This clone has just a few counts. The chain has TRBV5-5 and TRBJ1-2; maybe TRBD1 (5 bases). Trimming took off 0 bases at V and 9 bases at J, with 12 bases between the two ends. Germline-derived CDR1 and CDR2 are SGHKS and YYEKEE (reference sequence). CDR3 length equals 13 residues. CDR3 in DNA: TGTGCCAGCAGCTTGGGTTCGGAGGGGAGCTACACCTTC. This sequence encodes CASSLGSEGSYTF.

The chain employs TRBV6-1 and TRBJ1-2; D may be TRBD1 (6 bases). This CDR3 comprises 13 residues. The germline gives CDR1 MNHNS, CDR2 SASEGT. V was trimmed by 11 bases and J by 0 bases, leaving 13 bases between them. The CDR3 nucleotides are TGTGCCGGCAAACAGGGTCCTAACTATGGCTACACCTTC. Translating gives CAGKQGPNYGYTF.

The chain has TRBV10-3 and TRBJ2-5; possible D gene TRBD1, 5 bases. There are 12 residues in the CDR3. V was pared by 5 bases and J by 5 bases, with 9 bases between. Germline values: CDR1 ENHRY, CDR2 SYGVKD. The CDR3 protein is CAISQGLETQYF. The CDR3, as DNA: TGTGCCATCAGTCAGGGATTGGAGACCCAGTACTTC.

The V and J genes are TRBV7-2 and TRBJ2-6; no firm D call. Germline V CDR1 and CDR2: SGHTA, FQGNSA. Trimming removed 2 bases from V and 3 bases from J, with 8 bases in between. This CDR3 has 15 amino acids. The CDR3: CASSLRGSGANVLTF. The CDR3 DNA reads TGTGCCAGCAGCTTACGAGGAAGTGGGGCCAACGTCCTGACTTTC. Based on the CDR3 plus reference TRBV7-2 and TRBJ2-6, the full variable domain is GAGVSQSPSNKVTEKGKDVELRCDPISGHTALYWYRQSLGQGLEFLIYFQGNSAPDKSGLPSDRFSAERTGGSVSTLTIQRTQQEDSAVYLCASSLRGSGANVLTFGAGSRLTVL.

The rearrangement uses TRBV11-2 and TRBJ1-1; D perhaps matches TRBD1 (6 bases). CDR3 length equals 14 residues. CDR1 is SGHAT, CDR2 FQNNGV, per germline. Trimming took off 5 bases at V and 11 bases at J, with 21 bases between the two ends. The CDR3 DNA reads as TGTGCCAGCAGCCAATACAGGGACACGGGCGGGGCTTTCTTT. It codes for CASSQYRDTGGAFF.

V gene TRBV4-3 combines with J gene TRBJ1-4, with D possibly matching TRBD1 (6 bases). Trimming removed 0 bases from V and 8 bases from J, with 13 bases in between. CDR3 size: 15 residues. Germline V gene data show CDR1 as LGHNA and CDR2 as YSLEER. Here the CDR3 reads CASSQDAQGMEKLFF. The CDR3 nucleotides are TGCGCCAGCAGCCAAGATGCACAGGGAATGGAAAAACTGTTTTTT.

V and J are TRBV6-1 and TRBJ1-1, with 8 bases identical to TRBD1. The CDR3 consists of 14 residues. The germline gives CDR1 MNHNS, CDR2 SASEGT. V was pared by 4 bases and J by 10 bases, with 11 bases of the junction left unmatched. Here the CDR3 DNA reads TGTGCCAGCAGTGTGACTGGACAGGGAAGGAGAGCTTTCTTT. Translated, it gives CASSVTGQGRRAFF.

This sequence joins TRBV19 and TRBJ1-2; D not certain. V gave up 9 bases and J gave up 8 bases, with 22 bases separating them. Germline lookup yields CDR1 LNHDA and CDR2 SQIVND (reference sequence). CDR3 length: 14 amino acids. This CDR3 reads CARVLSGPLGGYTF. CDR3 in DNA: TGTGCCAGGGTCCTGTCGGGCCCGTTAGGGGGCTACACCTTC.

The V call is TRBV9, the J call TRBJ2-5; 9 nucleotides agree with TRBD2. J was trimmed by 7 bases and V by 3 bases; bases with no gene match: 19. Germline V gives CDR1 SGDLS, CDR2 YYNGEE. There are 18 residues in the CDR3. The CDR3 is CASSAAPAGGRSRGTQYF. Written as DNA, the CDR3 is TGTGCCAGCAGCGCCGCTCCAGCGGGGGGTCGCTCGAGGGGGACCCAGTACTTC.

The gene calls are TRBV5-1 and TRBJ2-5; D remains unclear. V lost 2 bases to trimming and J lost 5 bases, with 10 bases between them. CDR1 is SGHRS and CDR2 is YFSETQ in the germline V gene. The CDR3 contains 13 residues. As DNA, the CDR3 is TGCGCCAGCAGCTTACGGGCCCGGGAGACCCAGTACTTC. The encoded protein is CASSLRARETQYF.

This chain links TRBV4-3 with TRBJ2-3; D gene unclear. V was trimmed by 5 bases and J by 5 bases, leaving 14 bases between them. The CDR3 spans 14 residues. The V gene's germline CDR1 is LGHNA and CDR2 YSLEER. This chain's CDR3 is CASSSTWSQDTQYF. Here the CDR3 DNA reads TGCGCCAGCAGCTCCACCTGGTCCCAAGATACGCAGTATTTT.

This clone was detected once. The chain couples TRBV6-1 to TRBJ2-5; D gene unclear. The V end was cut by 6 bases, the J end by 5 bases, with 16 bases between. CDR1 MNHNS and CDR2 SASEGT come from the germline V gene. The CDR3 totals 14 residues. DNA for the CDR3: TGTGCCAGCAGCCACCCGGGCCAACCCGAGACCCAGTACTTC. It translates to CASSHPGQPETQYF.

The genes are TRBV7-2 and TRBJ2-4, with 10 bases fitting TRBD2. The CDR3 sequence is 18 residues long. V gave up 2 bases and J gave up 0 bases; unmatched junction bases: 7. Germline CDR1 is SGHTA and CDR2 is FQGNSA. CDR3 sequence: CASSLYSGGTLAKNIQYF. The DNA of the CDR3 is TGTGCCAGCAGCTTATATAGCGGGGGGACGCTAGCCAAAAACATTCAGTACTTC.

The V gene is TRBV5-1, the J gene TRBJ2-5; the D is unclear. The ends were cut back, 2 bases at V and 2 bases at J, with 16 bases in the middle. CDR3 length: 16 residues. The germline V gene encodes CDR1 SGHRS and CDR2 YFSETQ. In DNA, the CDR3 is TGCGCCAGCAGCTTATCTTTAAGCGTACTACAAGAGACCCAGTACTTC. Translated, it gives CASSLSLSVLQETQYF. Together with reference TRBV5-1 and TRBJ2-5, the CDR3 gives the full variable domain: KAGVTQTPRYLIKTRGQQVTLSCSPISGHRSVSWYQQTPGQGLQFLFEYFSETQRNKGNFPGRFSGRQFSNSRSEMNVSTLELGDSALYLCASSLSLSVLQETQYFGPGTRLLVL.

V is TRBV19 and J is TRBJ1-5; the D gene is possibly TRBD1 (5 bases). The length of the CDR3 is 14 residues. Deletions cut 2 bases from V and 6 bases from J, with 11 bases between. CDR1 is LNHDA and CDR2 is SQIVND in the germline V gene (reference sequence). The CDR3 sequence: CASSIIPGTQPQHF. DNA of the CDR3: TGTGCCAGTAGTATAATTCCGGGGACTCAGCCCCAGCATTTT.

V gene TRBV4-1 combines with J gene TRBJ1-1; 7 positions match TRBD1. V was pared by 1 base and J by 0 bases, with 5 bases of the junction left unmatched. Per germline, CDR1 MGHRA and CDR2 YSYEKL. The CDR3 contains 16 residues. The CDR3, as DNA: TGCGCCAGCAGCCAAGCCCGGGACAGAGTGAACACTGAAGCTTTCTTT. It is translated as CASSQARDRVNTEAFF.

There are a few counts of this clone. This rearrangement joins TRBV4-2 to TRBJ1-5; unclear D gene. The germline V gene encodes CDR1 LGHNA and CDR2 YNFKEQ. The CDR3 has 13 residues. V lost 0 bases to trimming and J lost 5 bases, with 5 bases between them. The CDR3 region has the DNA TGTGCCAGCAGCCAAGACGGGGATCAGCCCCAGCATTTT. Its protein product is CASSQDGDQPQHF.

The rearrangement links TRBV18 to TRBJ2-4; D possibly corresponds to TRBD1 (5 bases). The V end was cut by 0 bases, the J end by 0 bases, with 18 bases between. The CDR3 sequence is 19 residues long. The germline gives CDR1 KGHSH, CDR2 LQKENI. In DNA form, the CDR3 reads TGTGCCAGCTCACCACCAAGACAGAGTAGGGATATAGCCAAAAACATTCAGTACTTC. It is translated as CASSPPRQSRDIAKNIQYF. Full variable domain (rest looked up from reference TRBV18 and TRBJ2-4): NAGVMQNPRHLVRRRGQEARLRCSPMKGHSHVYWYRQLPEEGLKFMVYLQKENIIDESGMPKERFSAEFPKEGPSILRIQQVVRGDSAAYFCASSPPRQSRDIAKNIQYFGAGTRLSVL.

This clone was recorded a few times. This chain links TRBV4-3 with TRBJ2-1; no clear D gene. V lost 4 bases and J lost 3, with 10 bases in between. CDR3 length: 14 residues. Per germline, CDR1 LGHNA and CDR2 YSLEER. CDR3 protein: CASSRELNYNEQFF. As DNA, the CDR3 is TGCGCCAGCAGCCGGGAACTAAACTACAATGAGCAGTTCTTC.

The rearrangement joins TRBV7-3 to TRBJ2-2, with 10 bases aligning to TRBD2. The CDR3 is made up of 15 amino acids. Germline loops: CDR1 SGHTA, CDR2 FQGTGA. With 5 bases clipped from V and 4 bases from J, the junction kept 4 bases outside the gene matches. Here the CDR3 reads CASSPSGGTTGELFF. CDR3 nucleotide sequence: TGTGCCAGCAGCCCTAGCGGGGGAACCACCGGGGAGCTGTTTTTT. Drawing the rest from reference TRBV7-3 and TRBJ2-2, the complete variable domain is GAGVSQTPSNKVTEKGKYVELRCDPISGHTALYWYRQSLGQGPEFLIYFQGTGAADDSGLPNDRFFAVRPEGSVSTLKIQRTERGDSAVYLCASSPSGGTTGELFFGEGSRLTVL.

The chain combines TRBV20-1 with TRBJ2-1, with unresolved D. Between the trimmed V and J ends, which lost 5 bases and 4 bases, there was a span of 6 bases. The CDR3 totals 11 residues. From germline, CDR1 is DFQATT and CDR2 SNEGSKA (reference sequence). CDR3 in amino acids: CSAPSYNEQFF. The CDR3 nucleotides read TGCAGTGCTCCCTCTTACAATGAGCAGTTCTTC.

Notes on this clone: It may be a read error: a sequence one base away is much more abundant. The same CDR3 arises from other DNA sequences in this sample as well. The chain employs TRBV4-1 and TRBJ1-2; D gene ambiguous. This CDR3 has 16 residues. Germline-derived CDR1 and CDR2 are MGHRA and YSYEKL. CDR3 coding DNA: TGCGCCAGCAGTCAAGTCGGGCGAGCGAAGCACTATGGCTACACCTTC. Protein sequence: CASSQVGRAKHYGYTF.

V usage is TRBV27 and J usage is TRBJ1-2, with D unclear. Trimming cost V 5 bases and J 2 bases, with 9 bases left between them. CDR3 length: 13 residues. The germline V gene has CDR1 MNHEY and CDR2 SMNVEV (reference sequence). The CDR3 DNA follows: TGTGCCAGCAGTCATCGGGAGAACTATGGCTACACCTTC. This sequence encodes CASSHRENYGYTF.

V is TRBV7-9 and J is TRBJ1-4; tentative D call: TRBD1 (5 bases). V was shortened by 5 bases and J by 5 bases, with 12 bases between the two germline ends. Germline CDR1 is SEHNR and CDR2 is FQNEAQ (reference sequence). The CDR3 is 14 residues long. CDR3 residues: CASSRGIGNEKLFF. For the CDR3, the DNA is TGTGCCAGCAGCCGGGGGATAGGGAATGAAAAACTGTTTTTT.